This T cell receptor beta chain was recovered during a study of control samples from healthy donors and cancer patients. The V gene's germline CDR1 is SGHTA and CDR2 FQGTGA. The CDR3 is 14 amino acids. Trimming took 6 bases from V and 8 from J, leaving 17 bases between them. This table comes from immunoSEQ multiplex PCR, and its TCRdb copy is limited to in-frame clones, with some not included. The profile shows 45,000 to 60,000 clones, 94% of them singletons. The material sequenced was blood. This TCR came from a man aged 25-40 years in good health. The chain carries TRBV7-3 and TRBJ1-3, with D unresolved. The CDR3 spells CASSSGPQEHTIYF. CDR3 nucleotides: TGTGCCAGCAGTTCCGGCCCCCAAGAACACACCATATATTTT.